This is a list of T cell receptor beta chains from one sample in a study of T-cell memory formation after mild COVID-19. MiXCR was run by TCRdb on the 5' RACE reads, yielding one entry per CDR3 protein. The data contain 250,000 to 350,000 distinct CDR3 sequences, about 16% of them singletons. Sequenced sample: PBMCs or a T cell subset sorted from them (not recorded which). The receptor set was obtained from a young man who had mild COVID-19 (a few samples of this study predate the infection). Cell type and time point are not known. Both conserved end residues are part of each CDR3. Each record gives: D gene, J gene, clone size, CDR3 length, V gene, CDR3 protein, CDR3 DNA. A D gene is named only where the DNA matches it firmly. Size tells how often a clone was seen (once, few, many) or the class of an expanded clone, and some rows leave it out.

d_gene: .
j_gene: TRBJ2-7
abundance: .
len: 16
v_gene: TRBV2
CDR3aa: CASSEAEPGAFYEQYF
CDR3nt: TGTGCCAGCAGTGAAGCAGAGCCAGGGGCGTTTTACGAGCAGTACTTC

d_gene: .
j_gene: TRBJ2-1
abundance: few
len: 14
v_gene: TRBV6-2/TRBV6-3
CDR3aa: CASSPSRGHGEQFF
CDR3nt: TGTGCCAGCAGCCCGAGCAGGGGTCATGGTGAGCAGTTCTTC

d_gene: .
j_gene: TRBJ2-5
abundance: few
len: 14
v_gene: TRBV30
CDR3aa: CAWSRTAKGGTQYF
CDR3nt: TGTGCCTGGAGTCGGACAGCCAAGGGGGGGACCCAGTACTTC

d_gene: TRBD2
j_gene: TRBJ2-3
abundance: .
len: 16
v_gene: TRBV24-1
CDR3aa: CATSDISGGAPDTQYF
CDR3nt: TGTGCCACCAGTGACATTAGCGGGGGGGCCCCAGATACGCAGTATTTT

d_gene: .
j_gene: TRBJ2-5
abundance: few
len: 15
v_gene: TRBV6-5
CDR3aa: CASSYSMGVGKTQYF
CDR3nt: TGTGCCAGCAGTTACTCGATGGGGGTGGGGAAGACCCAGTACTTC

d_gene: .
j_gene: TRBJ1-6
abundance: .
len: 16
v_gene: TRBV7-3
CDR3aa: CASSLGGGGKDSPLHF
CDR3nt: TGTGCCAGCAGCTTAGGAGGTGGAGGAAAGGATTCACCCCTCCACTTT

d_gene: TRBD1
j_gene: TRBJ2-3
abundance: .
len: 17
v_gene: TRBV9
CDR3aa: CASSAPGTGNPTDTQYF
CDR3nt: TGTGCCAGCAGCGCGCCCGGGACAGGGAATCCCACAGATACGCAGTATTTT

d_gene: .
j_gene: TRBJ1-2
abundance: .
len: 10
v_gene: TRBV25-1
CDR3aa: CASPEGGYTF
CDR3nt: TGTGCCAGCCCCGAGGGTGGCTACACCTTC

d_gene: TRBD2
j_gene: TRBJ2-1
abundance: .
len: 17
v_gene: TRBV10-3
CDR3aa: CAISPQGRGGPSNEQFF
CDR3nt: TGTGCCATCTCCCCCCAGGGGCGGGGGGGCCCGAGCAATGAGCAGTTCTTC

d_gene: TRBD2
j_gene: TRBJ2-1
abundance: few
len: 16
v_gene: TRBV4-1
CDR3aa: CASSQDISGGAEEQFF
CDR3nt: TGCGCCAGCAGCCAAGATATTAGCGGGGGGGCTGAAGAGCAGTTCTTC

d_gene: .
j_gene: TRBJ1-1
abundance: few
len: 13
v_gene: TRBV11-2
CDR3aa: CASNHDRYTEAFF
CDR3nt: TGTGCCAGCAACCATGACCGGTACACTGAAGCTTTCTTT

d_gene: .
j_gene: TRBJ1-4
abundance: few
len: 13
v_gene: TRBV11-2
CDR3aa: CASSLDRYRQLFF
CDR3nt: TGTGCCAGCAGCTTAGATCGGTACCGACAGCTGTTTTTT

d_gene: .
j_gene: TRBJ1-2
abundance: .
len: 14
v_gene: TRBV28
CDR3aa: CASPRTRRSYGYTF
CDR3nt: TGTGCCAGCCCCCGGACCCGTCGGAGCTATGGCTACACCTTC

d_gene: .
j_gene: TRBJ1-6
abundance: few
len: 14
v_gene: TRBV9
CDR3aa: CASSASPGHSPLHF
CDR3nt: TGTGCCAGCAGCGCATCCCCGGGGCATTCACCCCTCCACTTT

d_gene: TRBD2
j_gene: TRBJ2-1
abundance: .
len: 12
v_gene: TRBV20-1
CDR3aa: CSAEGLVDEQFF
CDR3nt: TGCAGTGCGGAGGGACTAGTCGATGAGCAGTTCTTC

d_gene: .
j_gene: TRBJ2-7
abundance: .
len: 14
v_gene: TRBV6-5
CDR3aa: CASSYSAGTYEQYF
CDR3nt: TGTGCCAGCAGTTACTCGGCGGGAACCTACGAGCAGTACTTC

d_gene: TRBD2
j_gene: TRBJ2-3
abundance: .
len: 16
v_gene: TRBV20-1
CDR3aa: CSAPDPKAGLADTQYF
CDR3nt: TGCAGTGCTCCGGATCCGAAAGCGGGGCTTGCGGATACGCAGTATTTT

d_gene: TRBD1
j_gene: TRBJ1-2
abundance: .
len: 15
v_gene: TRBV5-1
CDR3aa: CASSLGQGLRSYDTF
CDR3nt: TGCGCCAGCAGCTTGGGACAGGGATTGAGGTCGTATGACACATTC

d_gene: TRBD1
j_gene: TRBJ1-2
abundance: few
len: 12
v_gene: TRBV29-1
CDR3aa: CSGTGASRGYTF
CDR3nt: TGCAGCGGCACAGGGGCCTCAAGGGGCTACACCTTC

d_gene: TRBD2
j_gene: TRBJ2-2
abundance: many
len: 18
v_gene: TRBV4-2
CDR3aa: CASSQGLAGGTDTGELFF
CDR3nt: TGTGCCAGCAGCCAGGGACTAGCGGGGGGGACGGACACCGGGGAGCTGTTTTTT

d_gene: .
j_gene: TRBJ2-2
abundance: .
len: 14
v_gene: TRBV5-1
CDR3aa: CASSLTGSTGELFF
CDR3nt: TGCGCCAGCAGCTTGACAGGGAGCACCGGGGAGCTGTTTTTT

d_gene: .
j_gene: TRBJ1-1
abundance: .
len: 12
v_gene: TRBV12-3/TRBV12-4
CDR3aa: CASRKGNTEAFF
CDR3nt: TGTGCCAGCAGAAAGGGTAACACTGAAGCTTTCTTT

d_gene: TRBD2
j_gene: TRBJ2-1
abundance: .
len: 16
v_gene: TRBV4-3
CDR3aa: CASSQDFGGGYNEQFF
CDR3nt: TGCGCCAGCAGCCAAGATTTCGGGGGGGGCTACAATGAGCAGTTCTTC

d_gene: .
j_gene: TRBJ2-3
abundance: .
len: 13
v_gene: TRBV11-2
CDR3aa: CASSFSYADTQYF
CDR3nt: TGTGCCAGCAGCTTTTCCTATGCAGATACGCAGTATTTT

d_gene: .
j_gene: TRBJ1-6
abundance: few
len: 16
v_gene: TRBV7-6
CDR3aa: CASSLVAGIQNSPLHF
CDR3nt: TGTGCCAGCAGCTTAGTTGCGGGAATTCAGAATTCACCCCTCCACTTT

d_gene: .
j_gene: TRBJ2-5
abundance: .
len: 14
v_gene: TRBV20-1
CDR3aa: CSAGPGTIQETQYF
CDR3nt: TGCAGTGCCGGACCAGGGACCATCCAAGAGACCCAGTACTTC

d_gene: TRBD2
j_gene: TRBJ2-1
abundance: few
len: 17
v_gene: TRBV6-2/TRBV6-3
CDR3aa: CASSSLPGTSGDNEQFF
CDR3nt: TGTGCCAGCAGTTCCTTGCCCGGGACTAGCGGGGACAATGAGCAGTTCTTC